This T cell receptor beta chain is from a study of control samples from healthy donors and cancer patients. Data came from immunoSEQ multiplex PCR; TCRdb stores just in-frame clones and leaves some out. The repertoire holds 120,000 or so clones, with about nine tenths as singletons. Trimming removed 0 bases from V and 1 base from J, with 10 bases in between. This CDR3 region has 14 residues. The germline V gene has CDR1 GTSNPN and CDR2 SVGIG (reference sequence). The J gene is TRBJ2-7, the V gene TRBV30, with a weak D call TRBD2 (5 bases). The TCR comes from a woman younger than 35 in good health. The sequenced sample was blood. The CDR3 nucleotides read TGTGCCTGGAGTGTCTGGGAGAGGTCCTACGAGCAGTACTTC. Amino acid sequence: CAWSVWERSYEQYF.